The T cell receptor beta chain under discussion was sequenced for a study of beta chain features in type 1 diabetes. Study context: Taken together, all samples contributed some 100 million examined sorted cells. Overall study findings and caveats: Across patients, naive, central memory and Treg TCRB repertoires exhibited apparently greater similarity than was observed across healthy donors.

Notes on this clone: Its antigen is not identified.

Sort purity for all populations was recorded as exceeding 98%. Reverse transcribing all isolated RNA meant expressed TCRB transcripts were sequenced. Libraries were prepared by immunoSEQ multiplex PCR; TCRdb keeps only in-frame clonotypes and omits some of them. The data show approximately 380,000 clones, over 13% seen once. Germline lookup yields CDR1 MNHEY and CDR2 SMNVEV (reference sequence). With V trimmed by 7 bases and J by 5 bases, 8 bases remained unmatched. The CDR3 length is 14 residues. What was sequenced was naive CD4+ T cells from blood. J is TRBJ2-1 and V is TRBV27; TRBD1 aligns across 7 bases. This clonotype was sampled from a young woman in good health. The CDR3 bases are TGTGCCAGCAACGGACAGGTCACTAACAATGAGCAGTTCTTC. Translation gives CASNGQVTNNEQFF.